A single sample gave rise to the 12 T cell receptor beta chains below, sequenced in a study of blood T cell repertoires in COVID-19. The protocol was immunoSEQ multiplex PCR, while the TCRdb copy is restricted to in-frame clones and leaves out a portion. Among around 250,000 clones listed, 65% to 85% were seen once. Sequenced sample: peripheral blood. Source of these receptors: a man older than 75 with acute or convalescent COVID-19.

The gene calls are TRBV29-1 and TRBJ1-1; maybe TRBD1 (5 bases). Germline CDR1 and CDR2: SQVTM and ANQGSEA. This CDR3 region has 11 residues. V lost 8 bases to trimming and J lost 3 bases, with 10 bases between them. DNA for the CDR3: TGCAGCCCTGGGGGGGACACTGAAGCTTTCTTT. Its protein is CSPGGDTEAFF.

This chain uses TRBV10-3 with TRBJ2-3, with TRBD2 as a possible D gene (5 bases). The CDR3 consists of 13 residues. Per the germline V gene, CDR1 is ENHRY and CDR2 is SYGVKD. V dropped 5 bases and J dropped 6 bases, with 12 bases sitting between them. The CDR3 spells CAISTSSFDTQYF. CDR3 DNA: TGTGCCATCAGTACTAGTTCTTTCGATACGCAGTATTTT.

The V and J genes are TRBV7-6 and TRBJ2-1; 7 bases match TRBD2. Losses at the gene ends were 5 bases for V and 4 bases for J; bases not matched to a gene: 8. The CDR3 is made up of 15 amino acids. Germline loops: CDR1 SGHVS, CDR2 FNYEAQ. The DNA of the CDR3 is TGTGCCAGCAGCAGTACTAGCGAAGCGTACAATGAGCAGTTCTTC. This encodes CASSSTSEAYNEQFF.

The rearrangement links TRBV2 to TRBJ2-2, with TRBD1 matching over 10 bases. CDR3 length: 17 amino acids. Germline V lookup: CDR1 SNHLY, CDR2 FYNNEI. Losses at the gene ends were 8 bases for V and 1 base for J; bases not matched to a gene: 10. CDR3 in DNA: TGTGCCAGCGGGGGACAGGGGCAAGGAGGGAACACCGGGGAGCTGTTTTTT. Amino acid sequence: CASGGQGQGGNTGELFF.

The rearrangement links TRBV5-1 to TRBJ2-2; TRBD1 might be the D (5 bases). This CDR3 has 14 amino acids. Trimming removed 2 bases from V and 6 bases from J, with 11 bases in between. Germline CDR1 SGHRS, CDR2 YFSETQ. The CDR3 loop is CASSFPQVAGELFF. The CDR3 DNA follows: TGCGCCAGCAGCTTTCCACAGGTTGCCGGGGAGCTGTTTTTT.

The chain uses TRBV5-1 and TRBJ2-2, with 9 bases aligning to TRBD2. Germline-derived CDR1 and CDR2 are SGHRS and YFSETQ. The V and J ends lost 4 bases and 4 bases, in that order; junction bases with no gene match: 8. The CDR3 covers 16 residues. As DNA, the CDR3 is TGCGCCAGCAGCCAGCGGGGGGAGGTGGTCACCGGGGAGCTGTTTTTT. Translated, it gives CASSQRGEVVTGELFF.

The chain recombines TRBV19 with TRBJ2-2; the match to TRBD2 covers 13 bases. V shed 9 bases and J 4 bases; nucleotides not matched to a gene: 5. The germline CDR1 and CDR2 sequences are LNHDA and SQIVND (reference sequence). CDR3 length: 15 amino acids. This chain's CDR3 is CASRTSGRGTGELFF. The CDR3 coding sequence is TGTGCCAGCAGGACTAGCGGGAGAGGCACCGGGGAGCTGTTTTTT.

CDR3 coding DNA: TGTGCCTGGATGGAGGACCTGCGGGGCTACACCTTC. It codes for CAWMEDLRGYTF. The rearrangement joins TRBV30 to TRBJ1-2; D not certain. The CDR3 extends over 12 amino acids. Looked up from germline, CDR1 is GTSNPN and CDR2 is SVGIG (reference sequence). Trimming removed 4 bases from V and 8 bases from J, with 14 bases in between.

This clone is a singleton in its sample. The rearrangement links TRBV5-1 to TRBJ2-3; the match to TRBD2 covers 11 bases. Germline V gene data show CDR1 as SGHRS and CDR2 as YFSETQ. The J segment lost 1 base and the V segment lost 0 bases, leaving 4 bases of the junction unmatched. The length of the CDR3 is 17 residues. Written as DNA, the CDR3 is TGCGCCAGCAGCTTGGCTCTGGGACTAGCGGGCACAGATACGCAGTATTTT. Translated: CASSLALGLAGTDTQYF.

The CDR3 DNA reads as TGTGCCAGCAGAACTGGACAGGGGGCTTCCTATAATTCACCCCTCCACTTT. It specifies CASRTGQGASYNSPLHF. V and J are TRBV7-2 and TRBJ1-6; 11 nucleotides line up with TRBD1. Losses at the gene ends were 6 bases for V and 1 base for J; bases not matched to a gene: 5. The germline V gene has CDR1 SGHTA and CDR2 FQGNSA. The CDR3 consists of 17 residues.

J is TRBJ2-5 and V is TRBV2; 7 bases match TRBD2. Germline V gives CDR1 SNHLY, CDR2 FYNNEI. Germline trimming cut 4 bases from V and 4 bases from J; bases unmatched to any gene: 3. The CDR3 is 13 amino acids. CDR3 amino acids: CASSGGRGETQYF. The CDR3 DNA reads as TGTGCCAGCAGTGGCGGGAGAGGAGAGACCCAGTACTTC.

The chain recombines TRBV6-6 with TRBJ1-5; D is possibly TRBD1 (6 bases). Germline loops: CDR1 MNHNY, CDR2 SVGAGI (reference sequence). The CDR3 extends over 13 amino acids. In nucleotides, the CDR3 is TGTGCGTCCCACGGACAGTTGGGGCAGCCCCAGCATTTT. Translation: CASHGQLGQPQHF.